Listed below are T cell receptor beta chains from one sample, sequenced in a study of cytomegalovirus exposure and HLA in healthy donors. TCRdb's table, derived via immunoSEQ multiplex PCR, lists solely in-frame clones and lacks some. The sample carries more than 150,000 clones, 80% to 85% recorded once. Sequenced material: PBMCs. These receptors were taken from a boy between 10 and 17 years old in good health and CMV-seronegative. CDR3s include the opening cysteine and the closing phenylalanine or tryptophan. The D gene is left open where the match is weak. Size is omitted from some rows. Given values are once, few, many or a class for expanded clones.

V gene: TRBV6-5; D gene: TRBD1; J gene: TRBJ2-7; clone size: NA; CDR3 protein: CASSKLGTGSYEQYF; CDR3 DNA: TGTGCCAGCAGTAAGCTCGGGACAGGGTCCTACGAGCAGTACTTC
V gene: TRBV28; D gene: TRBD1; J gene: TRBJ1-5; clone size: NA; CDR3 protein: CASSRIQGSNQPQHF; CDR3 DNA: TGTGCCAGCAGCCGCATACAGGGGAGCAATCAGCCCCAGCATTTT
V gene: TRBV5-8; D gene: NA; J gene: TRBJ1-6; clone size: NA; CDR3 protein: CASSLPSGYYNSPLHF; CDR3 DNA: TGTGCCAGCAGCCTTCCGAGCGGATACTATAATTCACCCCTCCACTTT
V gene: TRBV7-6; D gene: TRBD1; J gene: TRBJ2-3; clone size: NA; CDR3 protein: CASSFLTGEVTDTQYF; CDR3 DNA: TGTGCCAGCAGCTTCCTGACAGGGGAAGTAACAGATACGCAGTATTTT
V gene: TRBV4-1; D gene: NA; J gene: TRBJ2-7; clone size: NA; CDR3 protein: CASSQEKGVSTYEQYF; CDR3 DNA: TGCGCCAGCAGCCAAGAAAAGGGGGTGTCCACCTACGAGCAGTACTTC
V gene: TRBV29-1; D gene: NA; J gene: TRBJ1-1; clone size: NA; CDR3 protein: CSVVLGGRAFF; CDR3 DNA: TGCAGCGTTGTGTTGGGGGGACGAGCTTTCTTT
V gene: TRBV6-1; D gene: NA; J gene: TRBJ2-3; clone size: NA; CDR3 protein: CASSDATGSTDTQYF; CDR3 DNA: TGTGCCAGCAGTGATGCTACGGGTAGCACAGATACGCAGTATTTT
V gene: TRBV7-9; D gene: NA; J gene: TRBJ2-7; clone size: once; CDR3 protein: CASSQGVLDTYEQYF; CDR3 DNA: TGTGCCAGCAGCCAAGGGGTACTGGATACCTACGAGCAGTACTTC
V gene: TRBV19; D gene: TRBD2; J gene: TRBJ2-5; clone size: NA; CDR3 protein: CASSTSGKETQYF; CDR3 DNA: TGTGCCAGTAGTACTAGCGGGAAAGAGACCCAGTACTTC
V gene: TRBV9; D gene: NA; J gene: TRBJ2-2; clone size: NA; CDR3 protein: CASSSRPGQAGELFF; CDR3 DNA: TGTGCCAGCAGCTCCCGCCCAGGGCAGGCCGGGGAGCTGTTTTTT
V gene: TRBV6-5; D gene: NA; J gene: TRBJ1-1; clone size: NA; CDR3 protein: CASSWKRQALTEAFF; CDR3 DNA: TGTGCCAGCAGTTGGAAAAGACAGGCCCTCACTGAAGCTTTCTTT
V gene: TRBV5-1; D gene: NA; J gene: TRBJ1-2; clone size: NA; CDR3 protein: CASSFSGIGGYTF; CDR3 DNA: TGCGCCAGCAGCTTTTCAGGGATTGGTGGCTACACCTTC
V gene: TRBV7-2; D gene: TRBD2; J gene: TRBJ2-5; clone size: NA; CDR3 protein: CASSSRGLASSLKTQYF; CDR3 DNA: TGTGCCAGCAGCTCGAGGGGACTAGCGTCCTCCTTGAAGACCCAGTACTTC
V gene: TRBV2; D gene: NA; J gene: TRBJ2-1; clone size: NA; CDR3 protein: CASSEAGGAGEQFF; CDR3 DNA: TGTGCCAGCAGTGAAGCGGGAGGAGCGGGTGAGCAGTTCTTC
V gene: TRBV7-6; D gene: TRBD1; J gene: TRBJ2-7; clone size: NA; CDR3 protein: CASSSGTGTYEQYF; CDR3 DNA: TGTGCCAGCAGCTCCGGGACAGGGACCTACGAGCAGTACTTC
V gene: TRBV11-1; D gene: TRBD2; J gene: TRBJ2-5; clone size: NA; CDR3 protein: CASSSPRRGGKETQYF; CDR3 DNA: TGTGCCAGCAGCTCCCCACGTCGGGGGGGAAAAGAGACCCAGTACTTC
V gene: TRBV5-1; D gene: TRBD1; J gene: TRBJ2-7; clone size: NA; CDR3 protein: CASSLGGTGGNEQYF; CDR3 DNA: TGCGCCAGCAGCTTGGGAGGGACAGGGGGCAACGAGCAGTACTTC
V gene: TRBV28; D gene: TRBD1; J gene: TRBJ1-5; clone size: NA; CDR3 protein: CASTQLGGQGLGQPQHF; CDR3 DNA: TGTGCCAGCACCCAACTGGGGGGACAGGGGCTCGGCCAGCCCCAGCATTTT
V gene: TRBV19; D gene: TRBD1; J gene: TRBJ1-4; clone size: NA; CDR3 protein: CASSGGQGPNEKLFF; CDR3 DNA: TGTGCCAGTAGTGGGGGACAGGGCCCTAATGAAAAACTGTTTTTT
V gene: TRBV11-2; D gene: NA; J gene: TRBJ1-1; clone size: NA; CDR3 protein: CASSLRIYPGNLNTEAFF; CDR3 DNA: TGTGCCAGCAGCTTAAGAATTTATCCGGGAAACCTGAACACTGAAGCTTTCTTT
V gene: TRBV10-3; D gene: TRBD2; J gene: TRBJ2-1; clone size: NA; CDR3 protein: CAIGLSGHSGNEQFF; CDR3 DNA: TGTGCCATCGGGCTTAGCGGGCATTCCGGCAATGAGCAGTTCTTC
V gene: TRBV30; D gene: TRBD1; J gene: TRBJ2-2; clone size: once; CDR3 protein: CAWSQGARDTGELFF; CDR3 DNA: TGTGCCTGGAGCCAGGGGGCGCGGGACACCGGGGAGCTGTTTTTT
V gene: TRBV7-8; D gene: TRBD1; J gene: TRBJ2-7; clone size: NA; CDR3 protein: CASSLHRGGRTYEQYF; CDR3 DNA: TGTGCCAGCAGCTTACACAGGGGCGGAAGGACCTACGAGCAGTACTTC
V gene: TRBV9; D gene: NA; J gene: TRBJ1-2; clone size: few; CDR3 protein: CASSVSGGKNYGYTF; CDR3 DNA: TGTGCCAGCAGCGTATCCGGGGGGAAGAACTATGGCTACACCTTC
V gene: TRBV5-4; D gene: TRBD2; J gene: TRBJ2-1; clone size: NA; CDR3 protein: CASSHKTSGGNPEQFF; CDR3 DNA: TGTGCCAGCAGCCACAAGACTAGCGGGGGAAACCCCGAGCAGTTCTTC
V gene: TRBV19; D gene: TRBD2; J gene: TRBJ2-2; clone size: NA; CDR3 protein: CASSTSKRGYTGELFF; CDR3 DNA: TGTGCCAGTAGTACCTCCAAGCGGGGGTATACCGGGGAGCTGTTTTTT
V gene: TRBV4-1; D gene: NA; J gene: TRBJ2-2; clone size: NA; CDR3 protein: CASSQEKTTNTGELFF; CDR3 DNA: TGCGCCAGCAGCCAAGAGAAGACAACGAACACCGGGGAGCTGTTTTTT
V gene: TRBV7-9; D gene: NA; J gene: TRBJ2-2; clone size: NA; CDR3 protein: CASPEGGPYDTGELFF; CDR3 DNA: TGTGCCAGCCCCGAGGGAGGCCCCTACGACACCGGGGAGCTGTTTTTT
V gene: TRBV13; D gene: NA; J gene: TRBJ2-1; clone size: NA; CDR3 protein: CASSLGRARGRSGGSRQFF; CDR3 DNA: TGTGCCAGCAGCTTAGGCCGCGCCAGGGGAAGATCAGGCGGTAGCAGGCAGTTCTTC
V gene: TRBV5-1; D gene: NA; J gene: TRBJ1-4; clone size: NA; CDR3 protein: CASSSQTIGANEKLFF; CDR3 DNA: TGCGCCAGCAGCTCCCAAACGATCGGGGCTAATGAAAAACTGTTTTTT
V gene: TRBV7-2; D gene: NA; J gene: TRBJ2-5; clone size: few; CDR3 protein: CASSLGAETQYF; CDR3 DNA: TGTGCCAGCAGCTTAGGGGCAGAGACCCAGTACTTC
V gene: TRBV11-1; D gene: NA; J gene: TRBJ2-1; clone size: NA; CDR3 protein: CASSFGSSYNEQFF; CDR3 DNA: TGTGCCAGCAGCTTCGGGAGCTCCTACAATGAGCAGTTCTTC
V gene: TRBV28; D gene: TRBD1; J gene: TRBJ2-7; clone size: NA; CDR3 protein: CASSRPGGGYEQYF; CDR3 DNA: TGTGCCAGCAGTCGTCCAGGGGGCGGCTACGAGCAGTACTTC
V gene: TRBV6-6; D gene: TRBD2; J gene: TRBJ2-7; clone size: NA; CDR3 protein: CASSSASGRYEQYF; CDR3 DNA: TGTGCCAGCAGTTCGGCTAGCGGGCGGTACGAGCAGTACTTC
V gene: TRBV4-1; D gene: TRBD1; J gene: TRBJ1-5; clone size: NA; CDR3 protein: CASSHVLGQGQPQHF; CDR3 DNA: TGCGCCAGCAGCCATGTTCTCGGACAGGGGCAGCCCCAGCATTTT
V gene: TRBV30; D gene: TRBD1; J gene: TRBJ1-2; clone size: NA; CDR3 protein: CAWSNRGGGGYTF; CDR3 DNA: TGTGCCTGGAGTAACAGGGGTGGCGGTGGCTACACCTTC
V gene: TRBV4-2; D gene: TRBD2; J gene: TRBJ2-4; clone size: once; CDR3 protein: CASSQNPAGVAKNIQYF; CDR3 DNA: TGTGCCAGCAGCCAAAACCCTGCGGGAGTGGCCAAAAACATTCAGTACTTC
V gene: TRBV5-5; D gene: NA; J gene: TRBJ2-1; clone size: once; CDR3 protein: CASSLSPGDEQFF; CDR3 DNA: TGTGCCAGCAGCTTGAGTCCGGGGGATGAGCAGTTCTTC
V gene: TRBV14; D gene: NA; J gene: TRBJ1-1; clone size: NA; CDR3 protein: CASSQDQYTEAFF; CDR3 DNA: TGTGCCAGCAGCCAAGATCAGTACACTGAAGCTTTCTTT
V gene: TRBV7-2; D gene: NA; J gene: TRBJ2-1; clone size: NA; CDR3 protein: CASSPSYHEQFF; CDR3 DNA: TGTGCCAGCAGCCCGAGTTACCATGAGCAGTTCTTC
V gene: TRBV2; D gene: TRBD1; J gene: TRBJ2-7; clone size: NA; CDR3 protein: CASSGQGVGEQYF; CDR3 DNA: TGTGCCAGCAGTGGACAGGGGGTGGGCGAGCAGTACTTC
V gene: TRBV9; D gene: NA; J gene: TRBJ1-2; clone size: NA; CDR3 protein: CASSARDDRFGGYTF; CDR3 DNA: TGTGCCAGCAGCGCGCGGGACGATCGTTTCGGAGGCTACACCTTC
V gene: TRBV5-4; D gene: TRBD2; J gene: TRBJ2-3; clone size: NA; CDR3 protein: CASSDGRERGTDTQYF; CDR3 DNA: TGTGCCAGCAGCGATGGGCGGGAGCGGGGCACAGATACGCAGTATTTT
V gene: TRBV18; D gene: NA; J gene: TRBJ1-4; clone size: NA; CDR3 protein: CASSPQGEANEKLFF; CDR3 DNA: TGTGCCAGCTCACCACAAGGGGAGGCTAATGAAAAACTGTTTTTT
V gene: TRBV5-4; D gene: NA; J gene: TRBJ2-3; clone size: NA; CDR3 protein: CASRPGVEDTQYF; CDR3 DNA: TGTGCCAGCAGGCCAGGGGTAGAAGATACGCAGTATTTT